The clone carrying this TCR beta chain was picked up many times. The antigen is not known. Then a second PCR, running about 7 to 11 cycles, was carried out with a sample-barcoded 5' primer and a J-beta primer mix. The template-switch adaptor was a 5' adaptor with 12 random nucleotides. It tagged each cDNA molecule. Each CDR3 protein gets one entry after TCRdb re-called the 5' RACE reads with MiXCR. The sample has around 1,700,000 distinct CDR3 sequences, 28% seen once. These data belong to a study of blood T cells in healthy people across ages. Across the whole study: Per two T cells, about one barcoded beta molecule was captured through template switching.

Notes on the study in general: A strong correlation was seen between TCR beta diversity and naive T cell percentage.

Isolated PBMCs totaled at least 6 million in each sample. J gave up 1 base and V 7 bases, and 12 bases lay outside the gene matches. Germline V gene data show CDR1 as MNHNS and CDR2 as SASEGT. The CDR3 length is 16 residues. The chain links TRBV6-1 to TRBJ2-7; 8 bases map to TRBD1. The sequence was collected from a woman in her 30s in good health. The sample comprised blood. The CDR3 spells CASTRTLGQGSYEQYF. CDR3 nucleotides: TGTGCCAGCACCCGCACGCTCGGACAGGGTTCCTACGAGCAGTACTTC.